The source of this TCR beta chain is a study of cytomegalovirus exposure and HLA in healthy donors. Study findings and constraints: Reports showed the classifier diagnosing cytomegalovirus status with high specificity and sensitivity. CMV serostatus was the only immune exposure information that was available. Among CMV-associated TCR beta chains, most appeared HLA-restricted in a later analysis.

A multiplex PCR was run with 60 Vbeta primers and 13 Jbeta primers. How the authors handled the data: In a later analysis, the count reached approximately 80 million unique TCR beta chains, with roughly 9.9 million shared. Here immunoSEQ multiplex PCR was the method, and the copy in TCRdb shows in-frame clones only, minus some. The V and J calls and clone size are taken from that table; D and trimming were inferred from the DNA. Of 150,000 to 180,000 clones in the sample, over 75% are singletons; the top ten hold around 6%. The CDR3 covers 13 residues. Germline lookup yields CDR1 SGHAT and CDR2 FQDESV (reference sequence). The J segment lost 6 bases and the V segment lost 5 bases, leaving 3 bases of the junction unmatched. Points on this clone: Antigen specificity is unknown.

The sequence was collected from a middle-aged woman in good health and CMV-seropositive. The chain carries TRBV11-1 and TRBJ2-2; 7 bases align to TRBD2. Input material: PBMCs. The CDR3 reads CASSRAGAGELFF. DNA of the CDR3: TGTGCCAGCAGCCGCGCGGGAGCCGGGGAGCTGTTTTTT.